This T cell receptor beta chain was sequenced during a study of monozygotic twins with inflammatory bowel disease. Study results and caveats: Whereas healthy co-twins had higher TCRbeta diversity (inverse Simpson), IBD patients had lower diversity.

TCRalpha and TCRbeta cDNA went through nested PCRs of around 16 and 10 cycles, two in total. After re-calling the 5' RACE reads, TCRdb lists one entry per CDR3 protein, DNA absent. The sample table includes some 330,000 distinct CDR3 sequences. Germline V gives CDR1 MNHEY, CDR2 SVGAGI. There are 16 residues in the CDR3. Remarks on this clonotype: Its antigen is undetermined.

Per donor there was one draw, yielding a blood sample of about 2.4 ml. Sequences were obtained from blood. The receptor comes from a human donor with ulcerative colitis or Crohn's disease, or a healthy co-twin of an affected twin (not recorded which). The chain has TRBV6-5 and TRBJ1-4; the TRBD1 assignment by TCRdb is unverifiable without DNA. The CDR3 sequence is CASSYKKSSSHEKLFF.